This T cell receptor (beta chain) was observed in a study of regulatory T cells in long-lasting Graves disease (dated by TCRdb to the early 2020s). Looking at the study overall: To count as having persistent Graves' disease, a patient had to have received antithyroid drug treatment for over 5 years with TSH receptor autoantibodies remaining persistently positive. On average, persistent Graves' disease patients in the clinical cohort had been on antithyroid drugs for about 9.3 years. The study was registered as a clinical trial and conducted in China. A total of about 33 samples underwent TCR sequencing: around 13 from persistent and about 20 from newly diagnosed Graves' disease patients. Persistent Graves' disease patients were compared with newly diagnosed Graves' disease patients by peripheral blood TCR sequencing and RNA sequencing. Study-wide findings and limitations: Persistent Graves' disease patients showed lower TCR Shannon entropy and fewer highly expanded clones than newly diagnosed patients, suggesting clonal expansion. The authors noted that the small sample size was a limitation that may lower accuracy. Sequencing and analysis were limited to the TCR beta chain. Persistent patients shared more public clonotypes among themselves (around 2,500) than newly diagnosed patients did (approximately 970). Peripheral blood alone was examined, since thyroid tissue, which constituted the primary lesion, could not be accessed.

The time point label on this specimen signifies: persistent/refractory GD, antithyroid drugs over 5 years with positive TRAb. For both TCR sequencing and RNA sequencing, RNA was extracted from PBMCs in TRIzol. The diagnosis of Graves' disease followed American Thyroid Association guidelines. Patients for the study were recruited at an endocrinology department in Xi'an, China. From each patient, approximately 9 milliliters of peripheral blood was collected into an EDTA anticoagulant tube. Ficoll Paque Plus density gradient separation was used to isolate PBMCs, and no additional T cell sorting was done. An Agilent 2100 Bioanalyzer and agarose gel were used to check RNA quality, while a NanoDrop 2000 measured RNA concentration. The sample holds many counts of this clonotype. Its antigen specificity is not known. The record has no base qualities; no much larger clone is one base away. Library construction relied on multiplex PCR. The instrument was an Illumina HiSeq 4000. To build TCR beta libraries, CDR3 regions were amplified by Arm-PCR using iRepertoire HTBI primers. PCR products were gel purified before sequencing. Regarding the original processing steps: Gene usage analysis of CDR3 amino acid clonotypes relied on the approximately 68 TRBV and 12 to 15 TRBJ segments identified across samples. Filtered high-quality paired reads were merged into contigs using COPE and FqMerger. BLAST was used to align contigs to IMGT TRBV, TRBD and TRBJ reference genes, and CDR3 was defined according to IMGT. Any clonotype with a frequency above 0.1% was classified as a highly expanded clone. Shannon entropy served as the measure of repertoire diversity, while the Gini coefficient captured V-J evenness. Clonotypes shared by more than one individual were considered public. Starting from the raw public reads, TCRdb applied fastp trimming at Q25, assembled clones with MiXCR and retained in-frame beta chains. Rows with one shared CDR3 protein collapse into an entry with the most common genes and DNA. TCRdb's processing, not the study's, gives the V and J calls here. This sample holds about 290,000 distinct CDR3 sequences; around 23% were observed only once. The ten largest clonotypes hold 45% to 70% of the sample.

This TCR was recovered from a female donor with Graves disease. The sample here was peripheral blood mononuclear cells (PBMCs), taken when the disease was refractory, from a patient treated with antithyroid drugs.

The CDR3 protein sequence reads: CSARGGYGYTF. DNA sequence: TGCAGTGCTAGAGGTGGTTATGGCTACACCTTC. The chain links TRBV20-1 with TRBJ1-2; confidence is insufficient to name the D gene. The CDR3 holds 11 amino acids from the cysteine to the phenylalanine. The read is trimmed to its CDR3 DNA, 33 bases read in frame from base 1. V loses 1 base of germline sequence and J loses 5 bases, and the interval between the two ends is 5 bases. Sequences DFQATT (CDR1) and SNEGSKA (CDR2) are obtained from the germline V gene (reference sequence).